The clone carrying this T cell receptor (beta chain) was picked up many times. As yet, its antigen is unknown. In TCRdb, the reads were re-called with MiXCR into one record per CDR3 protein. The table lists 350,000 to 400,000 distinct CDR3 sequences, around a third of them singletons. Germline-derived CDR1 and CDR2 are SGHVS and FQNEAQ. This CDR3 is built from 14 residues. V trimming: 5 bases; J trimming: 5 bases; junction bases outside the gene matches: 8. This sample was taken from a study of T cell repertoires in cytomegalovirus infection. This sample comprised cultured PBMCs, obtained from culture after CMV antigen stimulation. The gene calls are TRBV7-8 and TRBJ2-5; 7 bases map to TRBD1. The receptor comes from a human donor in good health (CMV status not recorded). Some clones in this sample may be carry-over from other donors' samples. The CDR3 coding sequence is TGTGCCAGCAGCCCCCGACAGGGACGGGAGACCCAGTACTTC. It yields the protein CASSPRQGRETQYF.